This entry describes one T cell receptor beta chain. This clonotype was detected many times. Its antigen is currently not known. The record has no base qualities; no much larger clone is one base away. The library was obtained by PCR. The instrument given in TCRdb is Illumina HiSeq 2500. Molecular barcoding was employed in the preparation of TCR libraries, with unique molecular identifiers being used to normalize TCRbeta repertoire quantification. Starting from the raw public reads, TCRdb applied fastp trimming at Q25, assembled clones with MiXCR and retained in-frame beta chains. Each record represents a unique CDR3 protein, reported with the most common genes and DNA among its rows. The sample records more than 200,000 distinct CDR3 sequences, about a quarter of which are singletons. Together, the top ten hold more than 2% of the sample. Trimming takes 6 bases from V and 8 bases from J, and the germline ends sit 16 bases apart. The CDR3 starts with the cysteine, ends with the phenylalanine, and has 13 residues. The DNA shown is the 39-base CDR3, in frame from base 1. As encoded in the germline V gene (reference sequence), CDR1 is DFQATT while CDR2 is SNEGSKA.

This specimen comes from a study of T-cell reconstitution after alpha-beta-depleted transplantation in children (TCRdb year 2016). For context, the study as a whole: Using TCR repertoire profiling, the study quantitatively followed how T-cell immune reconstitution unfolded in children after TCRalphabeta/CD19-depleted allogeneic hematopoietic cell transplantation.

Summary of the overall study and its limitations: Hyperexpanded clone frequencies declined over subsequent months; after one year, T-cell counts and TCRbeta diversity were mostly attributed to newly produced T cells. In some patients, high TCRbeta diversity at day 60 was attributed to recipient T cells and intrathymic progenitors that had survived conditioning. Apparently early alphabetaT-cell count recovery about two months after transplant reportedly relied on only several hundred rapidly expanded clones derived from non-depleted graft cells.

The treatment or condition label corresponds to: allogeneic hematopoietic cell transplantation with graft depleted of TCRalphabeta T cells and CD19 B cells. The children who served as transplant recipients had been given grafts of TCRalphabeta/CD19-depleted allogeneic hematopoietic cells. This receptor was taken from a girl aged 2 to 10 with Fanconi anemia, due to receive a stem cell transplant. The sample was PBMCs, taken before TCRalphabeta/CD19-depleted stem cell transplant. The chain couples TRBV20-1 to TRBJ1-4; the D gene is not confidently resolved. The CDR3 loop reads CSAEGRLREKLFF. The DNA sequence follows: TGCAGTGCCGAGGGCAGATTGAGAGAAAAACTGTTTTTT.